This T cell receptor (beta chain) was retrieved from a study of blood T cell repertoires in COVID-19. Authors' analysis steps: The assay estimated nucleated cells by amplifying reference gene primers. The assay was immunoSEQ multiplex PCR, and TCRdb's table has in-frame clones only and misses some. V and J calls and clone size are copied from that table; D and trimming were computed from the DNA. The table has fewer than 75,000 clones, 75% to 85% seen once; the top ten hold 6.3%. V dropped 5 bases and J dropped 4 bases, with 23 bases sitting between them. CDR3 length: 17 residues. CDR1 and CDR2 (germline): LNHDA, SQIVND (reference sequence).

The sample consisted of peripheral blood. The TCR originated in an older woman with acute or convalescent COVID-19. V is TRBV19 and J is TRBJ1-2; D uncertain. CDR3 DNA sequence: TGTGCCAGTAGTTTCAGAAATACTAAACTCCTTGCCTATGGCTACACCTTC. Translated, it gives CASSFRNTKLLAYGYTF.